This TCR beta chain was captured by sequencing in a study of beta chain features in type 1 diabetes. V lost 7 bases and J 3 bases, leaving 6 bases between the germline ends. The CDR3 loop spans 11 amino acids. Germline-derived CDR1 and CDR2 are MNHNS and SASEGT. Sorted populations all exceeded 95% purity. Sequencing targeted expressed TCRB transcripts, as all isolated RNA had been reverse transcribed. The assay was immunoSEQ multiplex PCR, and TCRdb's table has in-frame clones only and misses some. The sample consists of hundreds of thousands of clones, around 13% of them appearing once. The TCR originated in a man aged 25-40 years in good health. The rearrangement joins TRBV6-1 to TRBJ1-2; no reliable D call. Sequencing used central memory CD4+ T cells from blood. The CDR3 sequence is CASMLYYGYTF. CDR3 coding DNA: TGTGCCAGCATGCTCTACTATGGCTACACCTTC.